The count of the clone carrying this T cell receptor (beta chain) is one. Antigen unknown. This record comes from a study of OX40 agonist ivuxolimab in advanced cancers. At the level of the study: Patients with hepatocellular carcinoma, melanoma, renal cell or head and neck cancer made up the dose-escalation patients. Partial responses were achieved by three patients, of whom one had hepatocellular carcinoma and two had cutaneous melanoma. Findings of the study overall: By week 6 at 0.1 to 3.0 mg/kg, blood CD4+ and CD8+ T cells had expanded clonally.

Libraries were prepared by immunoSEQ multiplex PCR; TCRdb keeps only in-frame clonotypes and omits some of them. The table has around 94,000 clones, around 86% seen once. The germline CDR1 and CDR2 sequences are SQVTM and ANQGSEA. Trimming took 4 bases from V and 2 from J, leaving 5 bases between them. The CDR3 loop spans 11 amino acids. The source was CD4+ or CD8+ T cells sorted from blood, collected in a trial of the OX40 agonist ivuxolimab. The rearrangement links TRBV29-1 to TRBJ2-5, with unresolved D. This clonotype was obtained from an adult with an advanced solid tumor such as melanoma, head and neck, liver or kidney cancer. The CDR3 DNA reads TGCAGCGTTGTAGGGCAAGAGACCCAGTACTTC. It is translated as CSVVGQETQYF.